The TCR beta chain described here comes from a study of cytomegalovirus exposure and HLA in healthy donors. V lost 4 bases to trimming and J lost 2 bases; unmatched junction nucleotides: 8. This CDR3 region has 16 residues. Germline-derived CDR1 and CDR2 are SGHRS and YFSETQ. This clone was found once. PCR was performed using 60 Vbeta and 13 Jbeta primers. Repertoires were generated with immunoSEQ multiplex PCR, while TCRdb's copy carries only in-frame clones and drops some. Here the sample spans approximately 150,000 clones, around 64% being singletons. Donors consisted of healthy bone marrow donors. The genes are TRBV5-1 and TRBJ2-7, with 11 bases aligning to TRBD2. The clonotype comes from a young woman in good health and CMV-seronegative. Sequenced: PBMCs. DNA of the CDR3: TGCGCCAGCAGCACAACCGGGACTAGCGGAACCTACGAGCAGTACTTC. Translating it yields CASSTTGTSGTYEQYF. The variable domain in full, completed from reference TRBV5-1 and TRBJ2-7, reads KAGVTQTPRYLIKTRGQQVTLSCSPISGHRSVSWYQQTPGQGLQFLFEYFSETQRNKGNFPGRFSGRQFSNSRSEMNVSTLELGDSALYLCASSTTGTSGTYEQYFGPGTRLTVT.